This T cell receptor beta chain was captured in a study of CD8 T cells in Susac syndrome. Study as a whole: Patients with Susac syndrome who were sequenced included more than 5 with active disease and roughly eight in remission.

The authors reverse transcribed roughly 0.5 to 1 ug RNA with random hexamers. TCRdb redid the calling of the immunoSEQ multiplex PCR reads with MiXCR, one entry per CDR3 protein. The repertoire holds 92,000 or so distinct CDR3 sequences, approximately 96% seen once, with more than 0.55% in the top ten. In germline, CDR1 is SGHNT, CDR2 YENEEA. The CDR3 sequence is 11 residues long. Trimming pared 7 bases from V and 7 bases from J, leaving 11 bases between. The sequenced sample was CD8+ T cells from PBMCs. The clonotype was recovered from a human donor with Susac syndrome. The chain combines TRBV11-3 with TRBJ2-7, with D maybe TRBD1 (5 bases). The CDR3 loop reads CASTLRGEQYF. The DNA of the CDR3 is TGTGCCAGCACTTTAAGGGGTGAGCAGTACTTC.